What follows are 27 T cell receptor beta chains derived from one specimen sequenced in a study of CD8 T cells in ankylosing spondylitis. Study observations and caveats: Ankylosing spondylitis blood appeared to carry a characteristic TCR beta motif of roughly eight highly homologous variants.

TCRdb re-derived calls from the 5' RACE reads in MiXCR, one entry per CDR3 protein. Here the sample spans around 490,000 distinct CDR3 sequences, approximately 5% being singletons. Antigen specificity for these receptors is unknown. The specimen was blood, either unsorted or a sorted T cell fraction (not recorded which). The receptors originated from a male donor with ankylosing spondylitis.

This clonotype was counted ten times or more. The rearrangement uses TRBV20-1 and TRBJ2-2; D perhaps matches TRBD2 (6 bases). CDR1 and CDR2 (germline): DFQATT, SNEGSKA (reference sequence). The V and J ends lost 5 bases and 1 base respectively, with 17 bases between them. This CDR3 contains 16 residues. In nucleotides, the CDR3 is TGCAGTGCTCCACCCTCGGAGGGTCGGAACACCGGGGAGCTGTTTTTT. Translation gives CSAPPSEGRNTGELFF.

This clonotype was recorded many times. This chain links TRBV15 with TRBJ2-1; unclear D gene. Trimming removed 6 bases at V and 9 bases at J, with 15 bases between. CDR3 length: 13 residues. Germline lookup yields CDR1 LNHNV and CDR2 YYDKDF (reference sequence). CDR3 sequence (DNA): TGTGCCACCAGAGGTCGTGGATCTTCTGAGCAGTTCTTC. Encoded protein: CATRGRGSSEQFF.

The chain carries TRBV11-2 and TRBJ1-2; no firm D call. This CDR3 is 15 amino acids long. Germline values: CDR1 SGHAT, CDR2 FQNNGV. V was pared by 0 bases and J by 4 bases, with 12 bases between. The CDR3 here is CASSLERIRGYGYTF. In nucleotides, the CDR3 is TGTGCCAGCAGCTTAGAAAGGATTCGCGGCTATGGCTACACCTTC.

This clonotype was seen many times. The chain links TRBV29-1 to TRBJ1-1; D might be TRBD1 (6 bases). The CDR3 is 13 residues long. Germline V gene lookup returns CDR1 SQVTM and CDR2 ANQGSEA. Trimming left V 4 bases short and J 1 base short, with 10 bases between. The CDR3 protein is CSVAGHENTEAFF. The DNA of the CDR3 is TGCAGCGTTGCGGGACACGAGAACACTGAAGCTTTCTTT.

This clonotype was counted at least ten times. Here the CDR3 reads CASSLVLGELGNEQFF. For the CDR3, the DNA is TGTGCCAGCAGCTTAGTTTTGGGGGAGTTGGGGAATGAGCAGTTCTTC. V is TRBV11-2 and J is TRBJ2-1; D tentatively reads TRBD1 or TRBD2 (5 bases each). V was pared by 1 base and J by 7 bases, with 17 bases between. The CDR3 is 16 residues long. Germline V CDR1 and CDR2: SGHAT, FQNNGV.

This clonotype was seen a handful of times. This sequence joins TRBV10-3 and TRBJ2-1; 7 nucleotides match TRBD2. The CDR3 sequence is 16 residues long. V shed 1 base, J shed 0 bases, and the junction held 3 bases outside the gene matches. Germline values: CDR1 ENHRY, CDR2 SYGVKD. CDR3 DNA sequence: TGTGCCATCAGTGAGTTAAAGCGGGGCTCCTACAATGAGCAGTTCTTC. Amino acid sequence: CAISELKRGSYNEQFF.

This clonotype was counted ten times or more. This rearrangement joins TRBV9 to TRBJ2-1, with a possible D match to TRBD2 (6 bases). Germline CDR1 reads SGDLS; CDR2 reads YYNGEE. The CDR3 consists of 14 residues. Trimming pared 1 base from V and 7 bases from J, leaving 12 bases between. This CDR3 is CASSVNNGGNEQFF. DNA for the CDR3: TGTGCCAGCAGCGTAAATAACGGAGGGAATGAGCAGTTCTTC.

This clonotype has a count of ten or more. The genes are TRBV4-1 and TRBJ1-1; D not resolved. CDR1 and CDR2 from the germline V gene are MGHRA and YSYEKL. Trimming took 3 bases from V and 5 from J, leaving 13 bases between them. This CDR3 is 14 amino acids long. Here the CDR3 reads CASSHLIVGTEAFF. The DNA of the CDR3 is TGCGCCAGCAGCCACCTCATAGTAGGTACTGAAGCTTTCTTT.

This clonotype was counted many times. This chain uses TRBV20-1 with TRBJ1-1; TRBD1 is a possible D gene (5 bases). CDR1 and CDR2 from the germline V gene are DFQATT and SNEGSKA (reference sequence). The V and J ends lost 0 bases and 5 bases respectively, with 13 bases between them. The CDR3 totals 14 residues. CDR3 nucleotides: TGCAGTGCTAGAGATCGTCAGGGTAGAACTGAAGCTTTCTTT. It codes for CSARDRQGRTEAFF.

There are many counts of this clonotype. The V gene is TRBV27, the J gene TRBJ2-7, with D possibly matching TRBD2 (5 bases). Germline CDR1 is MNHEY and CDR2 is SMNVEV (reference sequence). V gave up 0 bases and J gave up 7 bases, with 10 bases separating them. CDR3 length equals 13 residues. In nucleotides, the CDR3 is TGTGCCAGCAGTTTATCGGCGGGCAGGGAGCAGTACTTC. Its translation is CASSLSAGREQYF.

This clonotype was counted many times. The CDR3 region is CASSWKETQYF. CDR3 nucleotide sequence: TGTGCCAGCAGTTGGAAGGAGACCCAGTACTTC. The chain joins TRBV6-5 to TRBJ2-5; D is unresolved. This CDR3 contains 11 residues. Germline values: CDR1 MNHEY, CDR2 SVGAGI. Trimming cost V 4 bases and J 5 bases, with 5 bases left between them.

The rearrangement joins TRBV13 to TRBJ1-2, with 9 bases fitting TRBD1. The CDR3 consists of 16 residues. Trimming removed 0 bases from V and 4 bases from J; junction bases left unmatched: 6. Germline CDR1 reads PRHDT; CDR2 reads FYEKMQ (reference sequence). The CDR3: CASSLGWDRVTYGYTF. In DNA, the CDR3 is TGTGCCAGCAGCTTAGGCTGGGACAGGGTCACCTATGGCTACACCTTC. The entire variable domain, with the rest obtained from reference TRBV13 and TRBJ1-2, is as follows: AAGVIQSPRHLIKEKRETATLKCYPIPRHDTVYWYQQGPGQDPQFLISFYEKMQSDKGSIPDRFSAQQFSDYHSELNMSSLELGDSALYFCASSLGWDRVTYGYTFGSGTRLTVV.

The chain uses TRBV19 and TRBJ2-1; possibly TRBD2 for D (6 bases). The CDR3 is 14 residues long. V lost 4 bases to trimming and J lost 1 base, with 8 bases between them. The germline CDR1 and CDR2 sequences are LNHDA and SQIVND (reference sequence). CDR3 residues: CASSKAGSYNEQFF. The DNA for the CDR3 is TGTGCCAGTAGTAAGGCGGGGTCCTACAATGAGCAGTTCTTC. The full variable domain, completed using reference TRBV19 and TRBJ2-1, is DGGITQSPKYLFRKEGQNVTLSCEQNLNHDAMYWYRQDPGQGLRLIYYSQIVNDFQKGDIAEGYSVSREKKESFPLTVTSAQKNPTAFYLCASSKAGSYNEQFFGPGTRLTVL.

This clonotype has ten or more counts. The V gene is TRBV6-2 or TRBV6-3, the J gene TRBJ1-5; TRBD1 aligns across 9 bases. CDR3 length equals 15 residues. Germline loops: CDR1 MNHEY, CDR2 SVGEGT. The trim removed 7 bases at V and 6 bases at J, leaving 10 bases unmatched. The CDR3 loop reads CASTTPGQGSQPQHF. The CDR3 region has the DNA TGTGCCAGCACCACCCCCGGACAGGGGAGTCAGCCCCAGCATTTT.

This clonotype was observed at least ten times. The rearrangement uses TRBV6-2 or TRBV6-3 and TRBJ2-1; 14 nucleotides align to TRBD2. Per the germline V gene, CDR1 is MNHEY and CDR2 is SVGEGT. V shed 6 bases, J shed 2 bases, and the junction held 6 bases outside the gene matches. This CDR3 is built from 17 residues. CDR3 nucleotides: TGTGCCAGCAGATCCGGACTAGCGGGAGGTGCCTACAATGAGCAGTTCTTC. This sequence encodes CASRSGLAGGAYNEQFF.

This clonotype was observed a few times. The CDR3 sequence: CASSSTRGKETQYF. As DNA, the CDR3 is TGCGCCAGCAGCTCAACCAGGGGAAAGGAGACCCAGTACTTC. The chain has TRBV5-1 and TRBJ2-5, with D perhaps matching TRBD1 (6 bases). With 3 bases removed from V and 5 bases from J, the gap between germline ends came to 14 bases. CDR1 and CDR2 from the germline V gene are SGHRS and YFSETQ. The CDR3 has 14 amino acids.

This clonotype came up a few times. The CDR3 bases are TGTGCCAGCAGCCCCAGGGGGCCCCTGGGCTATGGCTACACCTTC. This gives the protein CASSPRGPLGYGYTF. The chain recombines TRBV7-9 with TRBJ1-2; 8 bases are shared with TRBD1. This CDR3 is 15 amino acids long. Per germline, CDR1 SEHNR and CDR2 FQNEAQ (reference sequence). V was pared by 5 bases and J by 4 bases, with 9 bases of the junction left unmatched.

In its sample, this clonotype was seen many times. The rearrangement uses TRBV12-3 or TRBV12-4 and TRBJ2-1; tentatively, D is TRBD2 (5 bases). V dropped 8 bases and J dropped 4 bases, with 15 bases sitting between them. This CDR3 is built from 14 residues. The chain's CDR3 is CASGPGLAYNEQFF. CDR3 DNA: TGTGCCAGCGGTCCCGGACTCGCTTACAATGAGCAGTTCTTC.

This clonotype came up many times. This CDR3 is CASSRDSWTYEQYF. For the CDR3, the DNA is TGTGCCAGCAGCCGCGACAGCTGGACCTACGAGCAGTACTTC. The rearrangement joins TRBV4-2 to TRBJ2-7, with TRBD1 as a possible D gene (5 bases). CDR1 is LGHNA and CDR2 is YNFKEQ in the germline V gene. V lost 4 bases and J 2 bases, leaving 12 bases between the germline ends. CDR3 length: 14 residues.

This clonotype was seen at least ten times. V and J are TRBV7-6 and TRBJ1-2; D uncertain. CDR3 length: 14 amino acids. Between the trimmed V and J ends, which lost 5 bases and 2 bases, there was a span of 12 bases. Germline assignment: CDR1 SGHVS and CDR2 FNYEAQ. This chain's CDR3 is CASSTGGRNYGYTF. The DNA of the CDR3 is TGTGCCAGCAGCACCGGAGGGCGCAACTATGGCTACACCTTC.

This clonotype showed up many times. The V and J genes are TRBV29-1 and TRBJ2-5; 10 bases are a match to TRBD2. From germline, CDR1 is SQVTM and CDR2 ANQGSEA. V lost 6 bases, J lost 9 bases, and 16 bases stayed unmatched. This CDR3 spans 15 amino acids. CDR3 nucleotide sequence: TGCAGCGTCTACACTAGCGGGGATTTGCGGGGGGCCCAGTACTTC. Amino acids: CSVYTSGDLRGAQYF.

This clonotype was seen many times. The chain joins TRBV29-1 to TRBJ2-3; D remains ambiguous. The CDR3 has 12 amino acids. Trimming removed 6 bases at V and 1 base at J, with 8 bases between. The germline V gene has CDR1 SQVTM and CDR2 ANQGSEA. The CDR3 bases are TGCAGCGTCGACACAGGCACAGATACGCAGTATTTT. Translating it yields CSVDTGTDTQYF.

The chain couples TRBV28 to TRBJ2-1; 12 nucleotides align to TRBD2. There are 16 residues in the CDR3. Trimming cost V 5 bases and J 10 bases; bases outside gene matches: 12. Germline values: CDR1 MDHEN, CDR2 SYDVKM. DNA of the CDR3: TGTGCCAGCAGTCGGTGGGGACTAGCGGGTTTTGTCGAGCAGTTCTTC. Amino acid sequence: CASSRWGLAGFVEQFF. Variable domain in full (rest from reference TRBV28 and TRBJ2-1): DVKVTQSSRYLVKRTGEKVFLECVQDMDHENMFWYRQDPGLGLRLIYFSYDVKMKEKGDIPEGYSVSREKKERFSLILESASTNQTSMYLCASSRWGLAGFVEQFFGPGTRLTVL.

In its sample, this clonotype was seen many times. The J gene is TRBJ1-4, the V gene TRBV20-1; unclear D gene. The length of the CDR3 is 15 residues. V dropped 6 bases and J dropped 2 bases, with 16 bases sitting between them. Germline V gives CDR1 DFQATT, CDR2 SNEGSKA (reference sequence). Written as DNA, the CDR3 is TGCAGTGCAAGCACTCGAGCGGGGACTAATGAAAAACTGTTTTTT. Residues: CSASTRAGTNEKLFF.

The chain has TRBV20-1 and TRBJ2-7, with a tentative D call TRBD2 (5 bases). Germline V CDR1 and CDR2: DFQATT, SNEGSKA (reference sequence). The CDR3 has 14 residues. The V end was cut by 0 bases, the J end by 7 bases, with 16 bases between. CDR3 nucleotides: TGCAGTGCTAGAGATTTTAGGGCAACGGGAGAGCAGTACTTC. Protein product: CSARDFRATGEQYF.

This clonotype has ten or more counts. The chain uses TRBV29-1 and TRBJ2-1; D gene unclear. Germline V gene data show CDR1 as SQVTM and CDR2 as ANQGSEA. The ends were cut back, 4 bases at V and 6 bases at J, with 7 bases in the middle. CDR3 size: 11 residues. DNA of the CDR3: TGCAGCGTTGGTGGCAGCAATGAGCAGTTCTTC. It specifies CSVGGSNEQFF.

The sample holds many counts of this clonotype. The CDR3 DNA reads TGTGCCAGCAGTTCTCCGGGACAGGGGTTGGCTGGGGCCAACGTCCTGACTTTC. Its protein is CASSSPGQGLAGANVLTF. This chain joins TRBV28 and TRBJ2-6, with 10 bases that match TRBD1. Germline values: CDR1 MDHEN, CDR2 SYDVKM. Losses at the gene ends were 4 bases for V and 2 bases for J; bases not matched to a gene: 8. This CDR3 spans 18 amino acids.